Each of the 13 T cell receptor beta chains below was sequenced from the same sample in a study of a mutant IDH1 vaccine in newly diagnosed glioma. The repertoire was sequenced with immunoSEQ multiplex PCR; TCRdb's copy has only in-frame clones and lacks some. The table includes about 25,000 clones, over 75% detected once. Their target antigens are unknown. Sample time point: week 11, during vaccination. In the vaccine, a single dose held 300 ug of the mutant IDH1 20-mer peptide, along with topical imiquimod. The sequencing here drew on PBMCs, taken from a glioma patient whose treatment included an IDH1 peptide vaccine. The source is a woman aged 18-35 years with glioma.

The chain employs TRBV5-1 and TRBJ2-1; D gene uncertain. The CDR3 length is 11 residues. The ends were cut back, 0 bases at V and 8 bases at J, with 3 bases in the middle. Germline loops: CDR1 SGHRS, CDR2 YFSETQ. The CDR3 DNA follows: TGCGCCAGCAGCTTGGTGGATGAGCAGTTCTTC. As protein: CASSLVDEQFF. Using reference TRBV5-1 and TRBJ2-1 for the parts outside the CDR3, the full variable domain is KAGVTQTPRYLIKTRGQQVTLSCSPISGHRSVSWYQQTPGQGLQFLFEYFSETQRNKGNFPGRFSGRQFSNSRSEMNVSTLELGDSALYLCASSLVDEQFFGPGTRLTVL.

CDR3 in amino acids: CASSYSGGSHEQYF. For the CDR3, the DNA is TGTGCCAGCAGTTACTCGGGCGGGAGCCACGAGCAGTACTTC. The rearrangement links TRBV6-5 to TRBJ2-7; 7 bases agree with TRBD2. V shed 0 bases and J 5 bases; nucleotides not matched to a gene: 4. CDR1 and CDR2 from the germline V gene are MNHEY and SVGAGI. This CDR3 is 14 amino acids long.

The chain has TRBV7-2 and TRBJ2-3, with D uncertain. Germline V gives CDR1 SGHTA, CDR2 FQGNSA. V lost 5 bases and J 1 base, leaving 7 bases between the germline ends. The CDR3 totals 13 residues. The CDR3 DNA sequence: TGTGCCAGCAGCCCAACACGCACAGATACGCAGTATTTT. Its translation: CASSPTRTDTQYF.

This clone turned up a few times. Here the CDR3 reads CSVVSVGNTIYF. The CDR3 DNA sequence: TGCAGCGTTGTGTCGGTTGGAAACACCATATATTTT. The rearrangement uses TRBV29-1 and TRBJ1-3, with D unclear. V lost 4 bases and J lost 3, with 7 bases in between. CDR1 is SQVTM, CDR2 ANQGSEA, per germline. The CDR3 has 12 residues.

The V call is TRBV28, the J call TRBJ1-3; D unresolved. V was cut by 7 bases and J by 2 bases, with 12 bases left in between. The CDR3 is 14 amino acids. CDR1 is MDHEN and CDR2 is SYDVKM in the germline V gene. The CDR3 DNA follows: TGTGCCAGCACCCAAAGGTCCCCTGGAAACACCATATATTTT. Translation gives CASTQRSPGNTIYF.

The rearrangement joins TRBV7-2 to TRBJ2-7; no clear D. The germline V and J ends were trimmed by 4 bases and 3 bases, with 7 bases remaining between them. The CDR3 sequence is 12 residues long. Germline V gene sequence: CDR1 SGHTA, CDR2 FQGNSA. CDR3 in amino acids: CASSSSLYEQYF. The CDR3 nucleotides are TGTGCCAGCAGCTCTAGTCTCTACGAGCAGTACTTC. Based on the CDR3 plus reference TRBV7-2 and TRBJ2-7, the full variable domain is GAGVSQSPSNKVTEKGKDVELRCDPISGHTALYWYRQSLGQGLEFLIYFQGNSAPDKSGLPSDRFSAERTGGSVSTLTIQRTQQEDSAVYLCASSSSLYEQYFGPGTRLTVT.

The rearrangement joins TRBV7-2 to TRBJ1-1; D uncertain. Trimming left V 1 base short and J 2 bases short, with 8 bases between. From germline, CDR1 is SGHTA and CDR2 FQGNSA. This CDR3 has 14 amino acids. The CDR3 loop is CASSLGFRNTEAFF. CDR3 nucleotides: TGTGCCAGCAGCTTAGGTTTTCGCAACACTGAAGCTTTCTTT.

This sequence joins TRBV18 and TRBJ2-7; 11 nucleotides match TRBD1. The germline CDR1 and CDR2 sequences are KGHSH and LQKENI. V shed 2 bases, J shed 7 bases, and the junction held 7 bases outside the gene matches. This CDR3 is 15 amino acids long. The CDR3 sequence: CASSPVKGQGDEQYF. In DNA, the CDR3 is TGTGCCAGCTCACCAGTAAAGGGACAGGGGGATGAGCAGTACTTC.

The V and J genes are TRBV4-1 and TRBJ2-7; tentative D call: TRBD2 (5 bases). There are 14 residues in the CDR3. With 3 bases removed from V and 0 bases from J, the gap between germline ends came to 9 bases. Germline lookup yields CDR1 MGHRA and CDR2 YSYEKL. The CDR3: CASSQGAYSYEQYF. The DNA of the CDR3 is TGCGCCAGCAGCCAGGGAGCATACTCCTACGAGCAGTACTTC.

This clone was recorded a few times. J is TRBJ1-1 and V is TRBV12-2. TRBV12-2 constitutes a pseudogene. The CDR3 sequence is 13 residues long. The chain's CDR3 is CASRPHGNTEAFF. CDR3 bases: TGTGCAAGTCGCCCCCATGGAAACACTGAAGCTTTCTTT.

The chain joins TRBV4-3 to TRBJ1-2; 8 bases map to TRBD1. Germline lookup yields CDR1 LGHNA and CDR2 YSLEER. The CDR3 contains 15 residues. Germline trimming cut 0 bases from V and 5 bases from J; bases unmatched to any gene: 5. The CDR3 DNA reads TGCGCCAGCAGCCAAGATCCTCAGGGGGCTTATGGCTACACCTTC. Its translation: CASSQDPQGAYGYTF.

In this sample, this clone turned up a few times. V and J are TRBV5-6 and TRBJ2-3; D may be TRBD2 (5 bases). The CDR3 is made up of 14 amino acids. V was cut by 5 bases and J by 4 bases, with 14 bases left in between. CDR1 and CDR2 from the germline V gene are SGHDT and YYEEEE. The CDR3 region has the DNA TGTGCCAGCAGGACGGGGTGGTTGTCAGATACGCAGTATTTT. Encoded protein: CASRTGWLSDTQYF.

The CDR3 DNA reads TGTGCCACCAGCGCGGGGAGAACCTACGAGCAGTACTTC. This translates into CATSAGRTYEQYF. V gene TRBV15 combines with J gene TRBJ2-7; D possibly corresponds to TRBD2 (6 bases). The CDR3 runs 13 residues. Trimming pared 5 bases from V and 2 bases from J, leaving 10 bases between. Germline V lookup: CDR1 LNHNV, CDR2 YYDKDF (reference sequence).